This TCR beta chain appears in the sequencing data of a study of spatial heterogeneity in lung cancer. This clonotype has ten or more counts. Each CDR3 protein gets one entry after TCRdb re-called the 5' RACE reads with MiXCR. This sample carries 75,000 to 85,000 distinct CDR3 sequences, around 21% of them seen once, and the ten largest clones take about 6.8%. Specified time point: sample taken at primary tumor resection. Material for sequencing was whole RNA from tumor, nontumor lung or frozen PBMC, left unsorted. The CDR3 is 16 residues long. V was clipped by 2 bases and J by 5 bases; unmatched bases: 12. Germline V CDR1 and CDR2: DFQATT, SNEGSKA (reference sequence).

The source is a male donor with early-stage non-small cell lung cancer. The sequencing here drew on PBMCs, taken at surgery. The chain employs TRBV20-1 and TRBJ2-5, with 9 bases identical to TRBD2. CDR3 amino acids: CSARLAGLTSGETQYF. The DNA for the CDR3 is TGCAGTGCTAGACTAGCGGGGCTCACCTCAGGGGAGACCCAGTACTTC.